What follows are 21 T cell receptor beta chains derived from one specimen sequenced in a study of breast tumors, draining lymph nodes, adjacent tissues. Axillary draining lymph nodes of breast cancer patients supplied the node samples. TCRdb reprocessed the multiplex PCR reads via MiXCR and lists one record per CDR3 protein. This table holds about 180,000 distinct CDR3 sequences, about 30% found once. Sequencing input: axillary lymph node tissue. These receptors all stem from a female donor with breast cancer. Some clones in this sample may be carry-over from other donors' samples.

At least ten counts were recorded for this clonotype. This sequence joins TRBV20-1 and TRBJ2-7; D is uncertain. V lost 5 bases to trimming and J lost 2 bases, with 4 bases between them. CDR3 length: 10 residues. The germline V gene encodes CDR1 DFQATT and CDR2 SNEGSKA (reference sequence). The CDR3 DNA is TGCAGTGCTGGCACCTACGAGCAGTACTTC. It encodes CSAGTYEQYF.

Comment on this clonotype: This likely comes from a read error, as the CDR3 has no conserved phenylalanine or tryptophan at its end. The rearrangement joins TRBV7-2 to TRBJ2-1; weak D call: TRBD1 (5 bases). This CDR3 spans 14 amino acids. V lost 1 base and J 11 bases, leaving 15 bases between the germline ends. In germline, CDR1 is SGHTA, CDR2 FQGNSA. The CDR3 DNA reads TGTGCCAGCAGCTTAGGGGGCGGAGTGCGGCAGCAGTTCCTC. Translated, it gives CASSLGGGVRQQFL.

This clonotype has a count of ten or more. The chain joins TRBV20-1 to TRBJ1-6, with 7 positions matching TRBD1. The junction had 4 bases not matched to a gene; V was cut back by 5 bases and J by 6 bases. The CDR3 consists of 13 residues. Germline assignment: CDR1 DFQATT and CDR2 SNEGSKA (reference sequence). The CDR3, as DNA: TGCAGTGCTTACCGGGACAGTAATTCACCCCTCCACTTT. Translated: CSAYRDSNSPLHF.

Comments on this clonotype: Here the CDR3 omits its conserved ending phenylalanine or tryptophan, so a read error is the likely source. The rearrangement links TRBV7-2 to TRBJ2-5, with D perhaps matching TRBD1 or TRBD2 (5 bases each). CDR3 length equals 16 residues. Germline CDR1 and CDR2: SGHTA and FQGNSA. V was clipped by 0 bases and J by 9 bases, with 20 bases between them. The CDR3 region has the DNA TGTGCCAGCAGCTTAGCAGAGGGAGCAGGACATCAGCCCCAGTACCTC. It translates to CASSLAEGAGHQPQYL.

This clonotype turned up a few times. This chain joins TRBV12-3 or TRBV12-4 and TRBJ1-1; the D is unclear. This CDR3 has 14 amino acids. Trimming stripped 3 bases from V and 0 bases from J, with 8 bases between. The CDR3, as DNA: TGTGCCAGCAGTTTGGCGACGGTGAACACTGAAGCTTTCTTT. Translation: CASSLATVNTEAFF.

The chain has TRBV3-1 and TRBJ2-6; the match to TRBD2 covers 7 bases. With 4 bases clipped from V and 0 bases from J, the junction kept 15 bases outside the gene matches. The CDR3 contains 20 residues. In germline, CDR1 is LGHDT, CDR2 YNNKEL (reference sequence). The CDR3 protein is CASSPAPGQRGSSGANVLTF. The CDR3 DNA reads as TGTGCCAGCAGCCCCGCACCGGGGCAGCGGGGAAGCTCTGGGGCCAACGTCCTGACTTTC.

CDR3 nucleotide sequence: TGTGCCAGCAGGGGGACAGCTTATACGCAGTATTTT. Residues: CASRGTAYTQYF. V is TRBV5-4 and J is TRBJ2-3; 7 bases fit TRBD1. Per the germline V gene, CDR1 is SGHNT and CDR2 is YYREEE (reference sequence). The CDR3 runs to 12 residues. J lost 7 bases, V lost 5 bases, and 4 bases had no gene match.

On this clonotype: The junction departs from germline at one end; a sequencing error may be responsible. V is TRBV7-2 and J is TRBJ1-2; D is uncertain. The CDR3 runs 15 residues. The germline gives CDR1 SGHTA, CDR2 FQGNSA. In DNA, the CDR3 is TGTGCCAGCAGCACCCCGGACCCGACCTACTATGGCTACCCCTTC. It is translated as CASSTPDPTYYGYPF.

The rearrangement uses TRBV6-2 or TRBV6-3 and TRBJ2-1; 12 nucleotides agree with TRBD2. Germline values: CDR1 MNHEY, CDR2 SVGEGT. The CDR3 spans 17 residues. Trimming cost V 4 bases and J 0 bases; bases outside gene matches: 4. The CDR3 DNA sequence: TGTGCCAGCAGTTCCACGACTAGCGGGAGCTCCTACAATGAGCAGTTCTTC. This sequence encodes CASSSTTSGSSYNEQFF.

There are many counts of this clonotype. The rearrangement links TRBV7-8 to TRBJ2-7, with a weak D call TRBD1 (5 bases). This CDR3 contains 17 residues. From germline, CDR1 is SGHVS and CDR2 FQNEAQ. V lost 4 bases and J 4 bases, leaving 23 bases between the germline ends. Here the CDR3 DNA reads TGTGCCAGCAGCTCGGCCGGAAGGGGTCCTTCGGCGTACGAGCAGTACTTC. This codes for CASSSAGRGPSAYEQYF.

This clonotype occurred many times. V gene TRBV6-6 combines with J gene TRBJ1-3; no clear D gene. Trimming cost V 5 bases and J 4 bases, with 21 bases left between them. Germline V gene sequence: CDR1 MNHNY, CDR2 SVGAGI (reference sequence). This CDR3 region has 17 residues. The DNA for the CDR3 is TGTGCCAGCAGTCCCGATACACCCGGTGCTTTCGGAAACACCATATATTTT. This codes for CASSPDTPGAFGNTIYF.

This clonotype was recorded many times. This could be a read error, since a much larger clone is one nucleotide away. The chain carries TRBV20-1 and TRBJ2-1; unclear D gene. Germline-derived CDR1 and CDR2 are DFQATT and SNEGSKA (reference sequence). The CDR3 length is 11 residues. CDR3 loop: CSAYRYNEQSF. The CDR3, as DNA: TGCAGTGCTTACAGATACAATGAGCAGTCCTTC.

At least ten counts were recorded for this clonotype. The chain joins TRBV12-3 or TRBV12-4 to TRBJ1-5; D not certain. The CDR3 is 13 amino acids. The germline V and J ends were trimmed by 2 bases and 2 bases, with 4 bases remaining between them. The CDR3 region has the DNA TGTGCCAGCAGTTTAAATGGCAATCAGCCCCAGCATTTT. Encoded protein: CASSLNGNQPQHF.

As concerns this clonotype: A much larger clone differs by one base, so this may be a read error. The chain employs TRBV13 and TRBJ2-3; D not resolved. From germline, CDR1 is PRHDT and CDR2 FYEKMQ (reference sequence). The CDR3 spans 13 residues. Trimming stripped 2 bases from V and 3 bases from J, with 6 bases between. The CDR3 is CASSLRTTDTQYF. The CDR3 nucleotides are TGTGCCAGCAGCTTACGAACGACAGATACGCAGTATTTT. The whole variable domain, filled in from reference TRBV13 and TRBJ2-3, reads AAGVIQSPRHLIKEKRETATLKCYPIPRHDTVYWYQQGPGQDPQFLISFYEKMQSDKGSIPDRFSAQQFSDYHSELNMSSLELGDSALYFCASSLRTTDTQYFGPGTRLTVL.

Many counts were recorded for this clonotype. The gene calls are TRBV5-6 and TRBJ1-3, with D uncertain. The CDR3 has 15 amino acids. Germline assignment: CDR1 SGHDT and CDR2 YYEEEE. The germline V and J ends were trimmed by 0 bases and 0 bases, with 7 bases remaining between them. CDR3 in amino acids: CASSLESVSGNTIYF. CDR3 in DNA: TGTGCCAGCAGCTTGGAGTCCGTCTCTGGAAACACCATATATTTT.

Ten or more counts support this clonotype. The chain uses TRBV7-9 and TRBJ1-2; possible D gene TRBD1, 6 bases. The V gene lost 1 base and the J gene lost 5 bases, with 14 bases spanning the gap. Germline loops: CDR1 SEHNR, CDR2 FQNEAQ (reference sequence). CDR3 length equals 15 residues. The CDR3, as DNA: TGTGCCAGCAGCTTAGGAGGAACAGGGCTTTATGGCTACACCTTC. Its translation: CASSLGGTGLYGYTF.

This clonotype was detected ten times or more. The CDR3 DNA reads as TGTGCCAGCAGTTACTCGAGCGGTCCCCTCCACTTT. This encodes CASSYSSGPLHF. The chain employs TRBV6-5 and TRBJ1-6; D gene uncertain. The germline V gene has CDR1 MNHEY and CDR2 SVGAGI. The V and J ends lost 0 bases and 13 bases respectively, with 7 bases between them. There are 12 residues in the CDR3.

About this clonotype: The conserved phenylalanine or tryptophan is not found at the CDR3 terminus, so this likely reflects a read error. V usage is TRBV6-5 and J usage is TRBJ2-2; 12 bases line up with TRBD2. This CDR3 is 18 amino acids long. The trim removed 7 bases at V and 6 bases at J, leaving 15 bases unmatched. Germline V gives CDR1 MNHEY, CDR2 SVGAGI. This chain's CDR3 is CASKPAPSGGANSGELFL. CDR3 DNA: TGTGCCAGCAAACCAGCCCCTAGCGGGGGGGCAAACTCCGGGGAGCTGTTTCTT.

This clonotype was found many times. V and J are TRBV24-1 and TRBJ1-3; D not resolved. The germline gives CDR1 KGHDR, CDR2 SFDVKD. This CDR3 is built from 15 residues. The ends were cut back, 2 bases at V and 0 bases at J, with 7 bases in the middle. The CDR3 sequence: CATSDSAHSGNTIYF. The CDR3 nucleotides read TGTGCCACCAGTGATTCTGCTCACTCTGGAAACACCATATATTTT.

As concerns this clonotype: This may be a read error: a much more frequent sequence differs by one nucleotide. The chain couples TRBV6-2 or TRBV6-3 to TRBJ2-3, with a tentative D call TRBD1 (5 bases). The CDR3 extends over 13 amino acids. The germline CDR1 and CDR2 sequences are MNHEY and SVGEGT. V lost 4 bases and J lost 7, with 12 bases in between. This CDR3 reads CASSSRQSNTQYF. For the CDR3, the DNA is TGTGCCAGCAGTTCCAGACAGTCAAATACGCAGTATTTT.

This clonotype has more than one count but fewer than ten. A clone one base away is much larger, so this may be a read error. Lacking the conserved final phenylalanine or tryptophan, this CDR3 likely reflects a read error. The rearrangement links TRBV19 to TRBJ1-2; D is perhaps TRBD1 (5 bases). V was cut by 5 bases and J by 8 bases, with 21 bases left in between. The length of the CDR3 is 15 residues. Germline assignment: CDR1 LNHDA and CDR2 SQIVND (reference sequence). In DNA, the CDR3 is TGTGCCAGTAGTCCCCGGACACATGGGACTTACGGCTACACCCTC. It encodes CASSPRTHGTYGYTL.